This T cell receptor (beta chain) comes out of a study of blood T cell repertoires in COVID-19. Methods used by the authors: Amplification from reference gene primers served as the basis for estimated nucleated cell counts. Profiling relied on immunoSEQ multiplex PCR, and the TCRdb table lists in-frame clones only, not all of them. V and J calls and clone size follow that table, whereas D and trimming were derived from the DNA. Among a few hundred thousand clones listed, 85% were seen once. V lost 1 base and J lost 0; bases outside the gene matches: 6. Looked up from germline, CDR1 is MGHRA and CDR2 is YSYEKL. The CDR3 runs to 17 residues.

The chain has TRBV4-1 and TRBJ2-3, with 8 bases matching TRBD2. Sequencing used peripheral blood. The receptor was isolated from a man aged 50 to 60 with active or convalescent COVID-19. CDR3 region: CASSQVLGGGSTDTQYF. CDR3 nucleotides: TGCGCCAGCAGCCAAGTCCTTGGCGGGGGGAGCACAGATACGCAGTATTTT.